Each of the 25 T cell receptor beta chains below was sequenced from the same sample in a study of vaccination and CD4 T cells after COVID-19 (dated by TCRdb to 2022 to 2024). The sample's treatment or condition, from its label and the paper: roughly 11-day PBMC culture with coronavirus spike peptide pools or control peptides (ViraFEST assay). Preparation of the library involved PCR. TCRdb records Illumina iSeq 100 as the sequencer. TCR sequencing of DNA from cultured CD4+ T cells used the Oncomine TCR Beta short-read assay at the Johns Hopkins FTIC core. TCRdb reprocessing: public reads trimmed at Q25 with fastp, clones called with MiXCR, in-frame beta chains kept. Every distinct CDR3 protein forms one entry, paired with its most common genes and DNA. A total of about 5,000 distinct CDR3 sequences appear in this sample, around three fifths of them only once. The ten largest clonotypes hold approximately 40% of the sample.

Their antigen targets remain unknown. Input material: CD4+ T cells from blood, cultured in vitro. The receptors here all came from a human donor who had recovered from COVID-19.

Sample share makes this clonotype large. The CDR3 loop is CASSTGQGAGEQYF. The CDR3 nucleotides read TGTGCCAGCAGTACCGGACAGGGGGCGGGCGAGCAGTACTTC. The chain combines TRBV6-1 with TRBJ2-7; 11 positions match TRBD1. Germline V gene data show CDR1 as MNHNS and CDR2 as SASEGT. V dropped 5 bases and J dropped 6; count of bases not matched to a gene: 6. The CDR3 spans 14 residues.

V gene TRBV10-2 combines with J gene TRBJ2-7, with D uncertain. Trimming removed 11 bases from V and 3 bases from J, with 17 bases in between. The CDR3 spans 13 residues. Germline V gene sequence: CDR1 WSHSY, CDR2 SAAADI. This CDR3 is CASGRTTDYEQYF. The DNA of the CDR3 is TGCGCCTCCGGAAGGACCACGGACTACGAGCAGTACTTC.

The rearrangement joins TRBV2 to TRBJ2-5, with 7 bases aligning to TRBD2. Germline V gene lookup returns CDR1 SNHLY and CDR2 FYNNEI. V was clipped by 4 bases and J by 5 bases; unmatched bases: 7. CDR3 length: 14 amino acids. The CDR3 region is CASSGLGLLETQYF. The DNA of the CDR3 is TGTGCCAGCAGTGGCCTGGGACTACTGGAGACCCAGTACTTC.

This clonotype was counted between two and nine times. V usage is TRBV5-4 and J usage is TRBJ1-5; TRBD1 might be the D (6 bases). The CDR3 covers 15 residues. CDR1 and CDR2 from the germline V gene are SGHNT and YYREEE (reference sequence). The germline V and J ends were trimmed by 4 bases and 4 bases, with 15 bases remaining between them. CDR3 in amino acids: CASSTGGQVNQPQHF. The CDR3 region has the DNA TGTGCCAGCAGCACTGGGGGGCAGGTTAATCAGCCCCAGCATTTT.

CDR3 sequence: CASSYSTGAGTQYF. CDR3 in DNA: TGTGCCAGCAGTTACTCGACCGGCGCGGGTACGCAGTATTTT. This sequence joins TRBV6-5 and TRBJ2-3; D possibly corresponds to TRBD2 (5 bases). Between the trimmed V and J ends, which lost 0 bases and 8 bases, there was a span of 12 bases. Germline assignment: CDR1 MNHEY and CDR2 SVGAGI. This CDR3 region has 14 residues.

The chain links TRBV6-5 to TRBJ1-5; D ambiguous. The CDR3 contains 13 residues. Germline V gene sequence: CDR1 MNHEY, CDR2 SVGAGI. With 2 bases removed from V and 7 bases from J, the gap between germline ends came to 9 bases. CDR3 protein: CASSYALGQPQHF. DNA of the CDR3: TGTGCCAGCAGTTACGCCCTTGGGCAGCCCCAGCATTTT.

This clonotype has only a few counts. CDR3 DNA: TGCAGTGCTCCTAGGGGGGGCGACCTTGGCTATGGCTACACCTTC. Residues: CSAPRGGDLGYGYTF. The chain carries TRBV20-1 and TRBJ1-2; possibly TRBD1 for D (6 bases). This CDR3 is built from 15 residues. Germline V gene sequence: CDR1 DFQATT, CDR2 SNEGSKA (reference sequence). Between the trimmed V and J ends, which lost 5 bases and 4 bases, there was a span of 20 bases.

The rearrangement uses TRBV20-1 and TRBJ1-2; D is unclear. V was trimmed by 3 bases and J by 0 bases, leaving 17 bases between them. The CDR3 is made up of 16 amino acids. Germline CDR1 is DFQATT and CDR2 is SNEGSKA (reference sequence). CDR3 nucleotides: TGCAGTGCTAGTATGGTCCAGGTCCCTGCTAACTATGGCTACACCTTC. Protein product: CSASMVQVPANYGYTF.

The genes are TRBV20-1 and TRBJ2-3; 7 bases are shared with TRBD1. V lost 0 bases, J lost 0 bases, and 3 bases stayed unmatched. The V gene's germline CDR1 is DFQATT and CDR2 SNEGSKA (reference sequence). This CDR3 region has 15 residues. CDR3 coding DNA: TGCAGTGCTAGAGAGGGGACAGCCAGCACAGATACGCAGTATTTT. Its translation: CSAREGTASTDTQYF.

The CDR3: CSARGGRNEQYF. DNA of the CDR3: TGCAGTGCCCGGGGGGGGAGGAACGAGCAGTACTTC. This sequence joins TRBV20-1 and TRBJ2-7, with 8 bases fitting TRBD2. Germline V gene lookup returns CDR1 DFQATT and CDR2 SNEGSKA (reference sequence). Losses at the gene ends were 6 bases for V and 5 bases for J; bases not matched to a gene: 6. This CDR3 is built from 12 residues.

This clonotype showed up just a few times. This chain uses TRBV6-1 with TRBJ1-5; a weak D match, TRBD1 (5 bases). With 6 bases removed from V and 12 bases from J, the gap between germline ends came to 12 bases. Per the germline V gene, CDR1 is MNHNS and CDR2 is SASEGT. The CDR3 consists of 11 residues. CDR3 DNA: TGTGCCAGCAGCCGGGACCTAAACCAGCATTTT. It translates to CASSRDLNQHF.

The gene calls are TRBV7-2 and TRBJ1-2, with no clear D. Trimming shortened V by 1 base and J by 6 bases, and 12 bases separated the two germline ends. The CDR3 is 14 residues long. Germline V gives CDR1 SGHTA, CDR2 FQGNSA. The CDR3 nucleotides read TGTGCCAGCAGCTTAGTGAGGAGCCAGGATGGCTACACCTTC. Protein sequence: CASSLVRSQDGYTF.

The chain joins TRBV20-1 to TRBJ1-1; 8 nucleotides align to TRBD1. CDR3 length: 11 residues. Germline V gene lookup returns CDR1 DFQATT and CDR2 SNEGSKA (reference sequence). Trimming removed 6 bases from V and 5 bases from J; junction bases left unmatched: 2. The CDR3 loop reads CSARGQTEAFF. The CDR3 DNA follows: TGCAGTGCCAGGGGGCAAACTGAAGCTTTCTTT.

The rearrangement uses TRBV6-1 and TRBJ2-5, with D maybe TRBD2 (5 bases). V lost 1 base, J lost 9 bases, and 15 bases lay in between. The CDR3 spans 14 residues. The germline V gene encodes CDR1 MNHNS and CDR2 SASEGT. The CDR3 here is CASSEGIVAAAQYF. The CDR3, as DNA: TGTGCCAGCAGTGAAGGTATAGTTGCAGCGGCCCAGTACTTC.

The chain combines TRBV7-2 with TRBJ1-1; the D is unclear. Trimming removed 0 bases from V and 2 bases from J, with 7 bases in between. This CDR3 spans 14 amino acids. Germline V gives CDR1 SGHTA, CDR2 FQGNSA. The CDR3 loop is CASSLARENTEAFF. The CDR3 DNA sequence: TGTGCCAGCAGCTTAGCACGGGAAAACACTGAAGCTTTCTTT. The entire variable domain, with the rest obtained from reference TRBV7-2 and TRBJ1-1, is as follows: GAGVSQSPSNKVTEKGKDVELRCDPISGHTALYWYRQSLGQGLEFLIYFQGNSAPDKSGLPSDRFSAERTGGSVSTLTIQRTQQEDSAVYLCASSLARENTEAFFGQGTRLTVV.

The CDR3 is CAITQDDRQGRVGYTF. The CDR3 DNA is TGTGCCATCACCCAAGACGATCGACAGGGGAGGGTAGGCTACACCTTC. This chain joins TRBV10-3 and TRBJ1-2, with 8 bases matching TRBD1. CDR3 length: 16 residues. CDR1 is ENHRY and CDR2 is SYGVKD in the germline V gene. V gave up 7 bases and J gave up 8 bases; unmatched junction bases: 18.

By share, this clonotype counts as medium-sized. The chain has TRBV7-2 and TRBJ1-6; D may be TRBD1 (6 bases). The ends were cut back, 3 bases at V and 10 bases at J, with 10 bases in the middle. Germline V lookup: CDR1 SGHTA, CDR2 FQGNSA. CDR3 length: 13 amino acids. The CDR3 DNA is TGTGCCAGCAGCTTCCACAGGGACTCACCCCTCCACTTT. Translation gives CASSFHRDSPLHF.

This sequence joins TRBV20-1 and TRBJ2-1; 10 bases line up with TRBD1. Germline CDR1 reads DFQATT; CDR2 reads SNEGSKA (reference sequence). This CDR3 is built from 15 residues. V shed 5 bases and J 4 bases; nucleotides not matched to a gene: 8. CDR3 in amino acids: CSAFHRDRGYNEQFF. CDR3 DNA: TGCAGTGCTTTCCACCGGGACAGGGGTTACAATGAGCAGTTCTTC.

J is TRBJ1-2 and V is TRBV19; tentative D call: TRBD1 (6 bases). The CDR3 runs 13 residues. V lost 3 bases and J lost 4, with 9 bases in between. Germline lookup yields CDR1 LNHDA and CDR2 SQIVND (reference sequence). The CDR3 protein is CASSIQGFYGYTF. Here the CDR3 DNA reads TGTGCCAGTAGTATCCAGGGGTTCTATGGCTACACCTTC.

The rearrangement links TRBV6-5 to TRBJ1-6; no clear D gene. The CDR3 is 16 residues long. Germline V lookup: CDR1 MNHEY, CDR2 SVGAGI. Trimming pared 0 bases from V and 7 bases from J, leaving 13 bases between. The CDR3 loop is CASSYSLRGGNSPLHF. The CDR3 DNA reads as TGTGCCAGCAGTTACTCCCTCCGGGGAGGAAATTCACCCCTCCACTTT.

This clonotype was found a few times. The chain links TRBV7-3 to TRBJ2-5; 8 nucleotides agree with TRBD2. Germline CDR1 reads SGHTA; CDR2 reads FQGTGA. This CDR3 is 15 amino acids long. After removal of 2 bases from V and 5 bases from J, the junction contained 7 bases not matched to a gene. CDR3 sequence reads: CASSLLGTSRETQYF. The CDR3 nucleotides are TGTGCCAGCAGCTTATTAGGGACTAGTAGGGAGACCCAGTACTTC.

The gene calls are TRBV20-1 and TRBJ1-2, with D perhaps matching TRBD1 (6 bases). This CDR3 is 12 amino acids long. V was cut by 6 bases and J by 6 bases, with 14 bases left in between. Germline V lookup: CDR1 DFQATT, CDR2 SNEGSKA (reference sequence). The CDR3 nucleotides are TGCAGTGCCCACGAGGGGGGGAATGGCTACACCTTC. Protein sequence: CSAHEGGNGYTF.

In this sample, this clonotype turned up a few times. V gene TRBV6-1 combines with J gene TRBJ1-5; no reliable D call. Trimming pared 5 bases from V and 11 bases from J, leaving 10 bases between. This CDR3 region has 11 residues. The germline gives CDR1 MNHNS, CDR2 SASEGT. CDR3 nucleotides: TGTGCCAGCAGTACTCAGGTGGCCCAGCATTTT. Translated: CASSTQVAQHF.

The chain employs TRBV7-9 and TRBJ1-1; D is ambiguous. The CDR3 length is 13 residues. CDR1 and CDR2 from the germline V gene are SEHNR and FQNEAQ (reference sequence). V shed 5 bases and J shed 1 base, with 8 bases lying between them. The CDR3 bases are TGTGCCAGCAGCGAGGGCTGGAACACTGAAGCTTTCTTT. This sequence encodes CASSEGWNTEAFF. Combining the CDR3 with reference TRBV7-9 and TRBJ1-1 gives the whole variable domain DTGVSQNPRHKITKRGQNVTFRCDPISEHNRLYWYRQTLGQGPEFLTYFQNEAQLEKSRLLSDRFSAERPKGSFSTLEIQRTEQGDSAMYLCASSEGWNTEAFFGQGTRLTVV.

The V gene is TRBV7-2, the J gene TRBJ1-2; a weak D match, TRBD1 (6 bases). V lost 1 base to trimming and J lost 8 bases, with 11 bases between them. This CDR3 region has 13 residues. CDR1 SGHTA and CDR2 FQGNSA come from the germline V gene. DNA for the CDR3: TGTGCCAGCAGCTTAGTGGGGACACAAGGCTACACCTTC. Its protein product is CASSLVGTQGYTF.